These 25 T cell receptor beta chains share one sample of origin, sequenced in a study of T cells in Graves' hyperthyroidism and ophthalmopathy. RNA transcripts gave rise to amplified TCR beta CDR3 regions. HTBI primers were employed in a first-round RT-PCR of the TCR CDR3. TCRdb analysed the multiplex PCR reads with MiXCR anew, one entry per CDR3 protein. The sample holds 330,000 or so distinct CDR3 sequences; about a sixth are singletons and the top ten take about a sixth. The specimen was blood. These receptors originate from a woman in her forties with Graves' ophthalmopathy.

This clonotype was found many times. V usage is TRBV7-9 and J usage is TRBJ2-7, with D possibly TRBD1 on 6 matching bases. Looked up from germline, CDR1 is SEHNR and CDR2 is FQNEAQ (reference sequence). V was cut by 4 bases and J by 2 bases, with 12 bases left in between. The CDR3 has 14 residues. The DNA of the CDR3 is TGTGCCAGCAGCTCTAGGGACACCACCTACGAGCAGTACTTC. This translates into CASSSRDTTYEQYF.

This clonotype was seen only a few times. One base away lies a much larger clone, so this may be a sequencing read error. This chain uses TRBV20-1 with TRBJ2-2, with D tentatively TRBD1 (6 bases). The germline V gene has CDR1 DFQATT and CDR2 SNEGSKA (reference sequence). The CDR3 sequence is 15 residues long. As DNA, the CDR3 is TGCAGTGCTCCGGACAGCTTAAGGAACACCGGGCAGCTGTTTTTT. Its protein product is CSAPDSLRNTGQLFF.

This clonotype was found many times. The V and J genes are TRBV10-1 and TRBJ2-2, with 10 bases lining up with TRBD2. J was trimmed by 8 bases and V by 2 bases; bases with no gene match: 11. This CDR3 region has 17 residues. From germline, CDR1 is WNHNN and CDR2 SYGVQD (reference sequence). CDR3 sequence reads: CASSEHRASGSIGELFF. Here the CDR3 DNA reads TGCGCCAGCAGTGAGCACCGCGCTAGCGGGAGTATAGGGGAGCTGTTTTTT.

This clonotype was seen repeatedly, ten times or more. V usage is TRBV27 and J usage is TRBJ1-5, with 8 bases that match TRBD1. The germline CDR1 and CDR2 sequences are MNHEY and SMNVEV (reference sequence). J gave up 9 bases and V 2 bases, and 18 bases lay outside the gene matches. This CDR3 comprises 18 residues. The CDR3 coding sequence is TGTGCCAGCAGTTTAGGGGCGGTGGGCAGGGGGCCTGAGGGGCCCCAGCATTTT. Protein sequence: CASSLGAVGRGPEGPQHF.

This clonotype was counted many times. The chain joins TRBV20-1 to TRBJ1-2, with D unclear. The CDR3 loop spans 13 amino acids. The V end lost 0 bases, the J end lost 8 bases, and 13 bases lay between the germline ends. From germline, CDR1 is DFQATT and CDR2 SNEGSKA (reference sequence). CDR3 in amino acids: CSARDLADIGYTF. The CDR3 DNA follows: TGCAGTGCTAGAGATTTGGCAGATATAGGCTACACCTTC.

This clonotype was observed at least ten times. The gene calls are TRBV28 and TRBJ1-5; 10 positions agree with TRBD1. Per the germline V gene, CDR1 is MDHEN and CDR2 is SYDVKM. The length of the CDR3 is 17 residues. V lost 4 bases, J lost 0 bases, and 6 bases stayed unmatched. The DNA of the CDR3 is TGTGCCAGCAGTTCGGTGGGACAGGGGAATAGCAATCAGCCCCAGCATTTT. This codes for CASSSVGQGNSNQPQHF.

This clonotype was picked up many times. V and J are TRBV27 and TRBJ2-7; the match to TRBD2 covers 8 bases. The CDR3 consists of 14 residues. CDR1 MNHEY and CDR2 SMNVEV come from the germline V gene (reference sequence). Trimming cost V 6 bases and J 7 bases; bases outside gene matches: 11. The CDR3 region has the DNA TGTGCCAGCAGCCCACTAGCGGATCTATGGGAGCAGTACTTC. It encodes CASSPLADLWEQYF.

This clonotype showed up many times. The CDR3 DNA follows: TGCAGTGCTAGAAGCCAAAGCGGGACTTACGAGCAGTACTTC. Translated: CSARSQSGTYEQYF. The chain employs TRBV20-1 and TRBJ2-7; TRBD2 agrees at 7 bases. The CDR3 has 14 amino acids. The V and J ends lost 2 bases and 4 bases, in that order; junction bases with no gene match: 8. Germline CDR1 DFQATT, CDR2 SNEGSKA (reference sequence).

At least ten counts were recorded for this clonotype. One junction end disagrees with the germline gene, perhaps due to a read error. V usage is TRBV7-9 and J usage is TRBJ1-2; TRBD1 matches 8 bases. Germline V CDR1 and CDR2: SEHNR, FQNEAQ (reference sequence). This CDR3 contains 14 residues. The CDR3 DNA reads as TGTGCCAGCAGCCGAGCCCGGACAGGGAGCCAGCAAGGGTTC. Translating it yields CASSRARTGSQQGF.

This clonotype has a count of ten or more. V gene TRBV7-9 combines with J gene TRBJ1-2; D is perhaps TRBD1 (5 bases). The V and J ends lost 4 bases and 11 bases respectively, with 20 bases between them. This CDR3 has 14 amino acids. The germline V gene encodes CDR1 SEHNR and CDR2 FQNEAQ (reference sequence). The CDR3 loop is CASSYLYRDSDYTF. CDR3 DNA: TGTGCCAGCAGCTATCTCTACCGGGACTCCGATTACACCTTC.

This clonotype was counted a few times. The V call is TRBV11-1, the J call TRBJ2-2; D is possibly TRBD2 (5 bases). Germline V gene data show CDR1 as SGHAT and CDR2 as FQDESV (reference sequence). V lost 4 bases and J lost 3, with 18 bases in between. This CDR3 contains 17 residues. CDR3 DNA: TGTGCCAGCAGCTCCCCGATCGGTGGGAGACACACCGGGGAGCTGTTTTTT. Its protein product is CASSSPIGGRHTGELFF.

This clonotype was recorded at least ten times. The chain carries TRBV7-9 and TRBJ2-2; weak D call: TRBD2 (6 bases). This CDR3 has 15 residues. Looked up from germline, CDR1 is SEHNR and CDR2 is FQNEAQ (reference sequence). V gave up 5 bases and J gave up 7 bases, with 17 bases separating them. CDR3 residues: CASSQTGEVGGELFF. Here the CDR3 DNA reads TGTGCCAGCAGCCAGACGGGAGAGGTTGGCGGGGAGCTGTTTTTT.

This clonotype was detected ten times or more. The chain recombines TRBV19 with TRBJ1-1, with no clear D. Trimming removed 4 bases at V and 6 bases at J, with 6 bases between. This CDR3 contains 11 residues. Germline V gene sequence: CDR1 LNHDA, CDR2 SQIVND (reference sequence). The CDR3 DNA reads TGTGCCAGTAGTACCGGACCTGAAGCTTTCTTT. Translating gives CASSTGPEAFF.

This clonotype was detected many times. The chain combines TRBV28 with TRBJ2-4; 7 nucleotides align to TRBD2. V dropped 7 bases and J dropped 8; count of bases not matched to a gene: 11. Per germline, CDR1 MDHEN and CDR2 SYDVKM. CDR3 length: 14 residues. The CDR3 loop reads CASTRERGGYIQYF. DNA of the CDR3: TGTGCCAGCACGCGGGAGAGGGGAGGGTACATTCAGTACTTC.

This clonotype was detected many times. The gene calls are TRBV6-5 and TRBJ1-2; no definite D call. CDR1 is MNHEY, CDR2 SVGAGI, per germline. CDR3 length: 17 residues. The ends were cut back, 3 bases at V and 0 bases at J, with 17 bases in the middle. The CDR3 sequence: CASSYSIRLTSNYGYTF. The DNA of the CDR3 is TGTGCCAGCAGTTATTCAATTCGACTGACGTCTAACTATGGCTACACCTTC.

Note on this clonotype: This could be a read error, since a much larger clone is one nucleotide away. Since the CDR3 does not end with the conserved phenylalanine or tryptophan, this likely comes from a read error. The CDR3 nucleotides read TGCAGCGTTGAGGGACCCTCCGGGGGCTACACCATC. This sequence encodes CSVEGPSGGYTI. The rearrangement links TRBV29-1 to TRBJ1-2; a possible D gene is TRBD1 (5 bases). The CDR3 totals 12 residues. V lost 3 bases and J 8 bases, leaving 13 bases between the germline ends. CDR1 and CDR2 (germline): SQVTM, ANQGSEA.

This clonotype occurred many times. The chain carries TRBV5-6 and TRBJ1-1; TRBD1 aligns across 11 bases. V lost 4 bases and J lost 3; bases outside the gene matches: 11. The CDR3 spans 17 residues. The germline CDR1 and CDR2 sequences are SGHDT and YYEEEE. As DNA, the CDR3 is TGTGCCAGCAGCACCACTGGACAGGGGGCAAGGGACACTGAAGCTTTCTTT. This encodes CASSTTGQGARDTEAFF.

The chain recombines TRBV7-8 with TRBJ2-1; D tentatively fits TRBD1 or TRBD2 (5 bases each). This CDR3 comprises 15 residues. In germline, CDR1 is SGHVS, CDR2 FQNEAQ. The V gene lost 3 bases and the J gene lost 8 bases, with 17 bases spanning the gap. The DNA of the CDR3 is TGTGCCAGCAGCTTGGTCCCGGGACGGGGCGATGAGCAGTTCTTC. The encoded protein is CASSLVPGRGDEQFF.

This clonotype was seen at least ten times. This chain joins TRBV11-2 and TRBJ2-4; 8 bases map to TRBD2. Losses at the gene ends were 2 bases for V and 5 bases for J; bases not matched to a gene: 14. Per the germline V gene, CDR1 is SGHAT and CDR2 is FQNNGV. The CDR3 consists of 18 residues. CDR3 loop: CASSLSSIGLADQNIQYF. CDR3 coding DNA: TGTGCCAGCAGCTTAAGCTCGATCGGACTAGCAGACCAAAACATTCAGTACTTC.

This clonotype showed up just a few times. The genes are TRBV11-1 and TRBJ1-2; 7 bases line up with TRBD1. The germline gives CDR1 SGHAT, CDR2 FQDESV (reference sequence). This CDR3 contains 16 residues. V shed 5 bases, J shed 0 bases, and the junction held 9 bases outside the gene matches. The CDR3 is CASSIPRGTPNYGYTF. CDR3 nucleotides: TGTGCCAGCAGCATTCCCAGGGGGACGCCTAACTATGGCTACACCTTC.

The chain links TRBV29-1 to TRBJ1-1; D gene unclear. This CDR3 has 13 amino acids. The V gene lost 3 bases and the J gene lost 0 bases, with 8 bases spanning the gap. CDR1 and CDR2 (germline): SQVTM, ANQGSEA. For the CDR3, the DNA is TGCAGCGTTGACCTGGGGATGAACACTGAAGCTTTCTTT. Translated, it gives CSVDLGMNTEAFF. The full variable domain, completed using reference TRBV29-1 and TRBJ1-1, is SAVISQKPSRDICQRGTSLTIQCQVDSQVTMMFWYRQQPGQSLTLIATANQGSEATYESGFVIDKFPISRPNLTFSTLTVSNMSPEDSSIYLCSVDLGMNTEAFFGQGTRLTVV.

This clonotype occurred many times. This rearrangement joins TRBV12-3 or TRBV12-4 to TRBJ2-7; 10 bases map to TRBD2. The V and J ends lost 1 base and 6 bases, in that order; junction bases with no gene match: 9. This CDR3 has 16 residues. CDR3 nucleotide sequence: TGTGCCAGCAGTTTAGGGTCCAGCGGGAGGGTAGGCGAGCAGTACTTC. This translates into CASSLGSSGRVGEQYF.

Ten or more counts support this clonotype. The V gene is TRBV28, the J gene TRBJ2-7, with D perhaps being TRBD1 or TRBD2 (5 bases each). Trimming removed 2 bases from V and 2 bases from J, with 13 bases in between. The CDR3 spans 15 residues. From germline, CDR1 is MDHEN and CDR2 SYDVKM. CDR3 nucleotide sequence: TGTGCCAGCAGTTTAGGGGGTATTCAGGCCTACGAGCAGTACTTC. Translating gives CASSLGGIQAYEQYF.

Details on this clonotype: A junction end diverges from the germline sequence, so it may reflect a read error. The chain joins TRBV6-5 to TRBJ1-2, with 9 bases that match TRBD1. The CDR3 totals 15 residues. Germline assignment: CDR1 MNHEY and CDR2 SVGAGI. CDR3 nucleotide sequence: TGTGTCAGCAGTTACGGACAGGGGTGGTCCTATGGCCACACCTTC. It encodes CVSSYGQGWSYGHTF.

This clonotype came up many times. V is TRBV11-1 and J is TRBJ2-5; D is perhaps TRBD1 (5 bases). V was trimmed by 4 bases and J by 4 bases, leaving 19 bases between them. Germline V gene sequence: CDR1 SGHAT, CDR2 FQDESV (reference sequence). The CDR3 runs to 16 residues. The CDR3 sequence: CASSSISRAPGETQYF. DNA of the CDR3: TGTGCCAGCAGCTCCATTTCCAGGGCCCCGGGAGAGACCCAGTACTTC.